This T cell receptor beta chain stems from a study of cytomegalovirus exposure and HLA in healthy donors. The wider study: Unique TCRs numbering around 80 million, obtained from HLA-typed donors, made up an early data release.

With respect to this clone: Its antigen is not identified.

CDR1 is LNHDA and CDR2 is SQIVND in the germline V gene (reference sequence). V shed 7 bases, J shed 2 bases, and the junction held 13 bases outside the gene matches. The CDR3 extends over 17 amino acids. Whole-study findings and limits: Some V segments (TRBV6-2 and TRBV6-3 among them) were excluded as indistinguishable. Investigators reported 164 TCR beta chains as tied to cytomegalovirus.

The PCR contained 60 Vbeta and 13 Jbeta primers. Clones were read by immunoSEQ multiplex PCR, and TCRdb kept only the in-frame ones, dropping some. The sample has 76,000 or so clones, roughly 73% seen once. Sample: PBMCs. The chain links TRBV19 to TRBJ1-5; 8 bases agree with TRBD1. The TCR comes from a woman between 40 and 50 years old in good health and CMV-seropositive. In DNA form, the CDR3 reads TGTGCCAGTATTTCAGGGGGCATGGTTCGTGGCAATCAGCCCCAGCATTTT. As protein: CASISGGMVRGNQPQHF. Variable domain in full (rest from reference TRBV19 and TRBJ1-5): DGGITQSPKYLFRKEGQNVTLSCEQNLNHDAMYWYRQDPGQGLRLIYYSQIVNDFQKGDIAEGYSVSREKKESFPLTVTSAQKNPTAFYLCASISGGMVRGNQPQHFGDGTRLSIL.